These 20 T cell receptor beta chains originate from one sample sequenced in a study of blood T cell repertoires in COVID-19. The assay was immunoSEQ multiplex PCR, and TCRdb's table has in-frame clones only and misses some. The sample shows over 200,000 clones, roughly 83% of them seen only once. What was sequenced was peripheral blood. The receptors were gathered from a man aged 35-49 years with acute or convalescent COVID-19.

The gene calls are TRBV5-1 and TRBJ1-1; a weak D match, TRBD1 (5 bases). The CDR3 has 15 residues. V was cut by 4 bases and J by 4 bases, with 17 bases left in between. Germline-derived CDR1 and CDR2 are SGHRS and YFSETQ. The CDR3 DNA follows: TGCGCCAGCAGCCCTGGCGGGGGAGAGGGCACTGAAGCTTTCTTT. Protein: CASSPGGGEGTEAFF.

The chain employs TRBV29-1 and TRBJ2-5; no clear D gene. The V end was cut by 3 bases, the J end by 7 bases, with 12 bases between. The length of the CDR3 is 12 residues. Germline lookup yields CDR1 SQVTM and CDR2 ANQGSEA. CDR3 residues: CSVDQQAGTQYF. The CDR3 coding sequence is TGCAGCGTTGATCAGCAGGCCGGGACCCAGTACTTC.

The J gene is TRBJ2-6, the V gene TRBV19; 9 nucleotides line up with TRBD1. CDR1 and CDR2 (germline): LNHDA, SQIVND (reference sequence). The CDR3 consists of 17 residues. With V trimmed by 10 bases and J by 4 bases, 14 bases remained unmatched. The CDR3 region is CATSPGTGLEGANVLTF. CDR3 in DNA: TGTGCCACCTCCCCCGGGACAGGGCTCGAAGGGGCCAACGTCCTGACTTTC.

The chain links TRBV7-8 to TRBJ2-7, with 9 positions matching TRBD1. Trimming cost V 5 bases and J 3 bases; bases outside gene matches: 8. Germline assignment: CDR1 SGHVS and CDR2 FQNEAQ. The CDR3 runs to 15 residues. The CDR3 loop reads CASSPGTGSIYEQYF. In nucleotides, the CDR3 is TGTGCCAGCAGCCCCGGGACAGGGAGTATCTACGAGCAGTACTTC.

This rearrangement joins TRBV12-3 or TRBV12-4 to TRBJ1-2, with 8 bases that match TRBD1. With V trimmed by 2 bases and J by 7 bases, 3 bases remained unmatched. The CDR3 length is 13 residues. The CDR3 reads CASSLQGAGGYTF. As DNA, the CDR3 is TGTGCCAGCAGTTTACAGGGGGCGGGTGGCTACACCTTC.

The count of this clone is one. The chain recombines TRBV5-1 with TRBJ2-1; D call uncertain. Germline CDR1 SGHRS, CDR2 YFSETQ. Trimming pared 3 bases from V and 0 bases from J, leaving 7 bases between. The length of the CDR3 is 14 residues. CDR3 nucleotides: TGCGCCAGCAGCTCCCACAGCTCCTACAATGAGCAGTTCTTC. It yields the protein CASSSHSSYNEQFF.

The chain combines TRBV13 with TRBJ1-1; unclear D gene. The CDR3 consists of 13 residues. V was pared by 4 bases and J by 0 bases, with 6 bases between. Germline values: CDR1 PRHDT, CDR2 FYEKMQ (reference sequence). The CDR3 DNA is TGTGCCAGCAGCTCCACGGTGAACACTGAAGCTTTCTTT. Encoded protein: CASSSTVNTEAFF.

The chain links TRBV5-6 to TRBJ2-1; 9 bases are a match to TRBD1. Germline CDR1 reads SGHDT; CDR2 reads YYEEEE. The J segment lost 7 bases and the V segment lost 1 base, leaving 6 bases of the junction unmatched. The CDR3 consists of 15 residues. In nucleotides, the CDR3 is TGTGCCAGCAGCTTGCCCGGGACAGGGAAAAATGAGCAGTTCTTC. The encoded protein is CASSLPGTGKNEQFF.

The chain carries TRBV30 and TRBJ1-5; D gene unclear. The V and J ends lost 0 bases and 4 bases respectively, with 7 bases between them. Germline CDR1 GTSNPN, CDR2 SVGIG (reference sequence). The CDR3 covers 13 residues. Written as DNA, the CDR3 is TGTGCCTGGAGTGTTGGGCAGAATCAGCCCCAGCATTTT. Its translation: CAWSVGQNQPQHF.

The V and J genes are TRBV15 and TRBJ2-1, with 11 bases that match TRBD2. CDR1 LNHNV and CDR2 YYDKDF come from the germline V gene (reference sequence). V lost 5 bases, J lost 10 bases, and 13 bases stayed unmatched. This CDR3 comprises 16 residues. This CDR3 is CATSGGTSGKRAEQFF. CDR3 in DNA: TGTGCCACCAGCGGAGGGACTAGCGGAAAGCGTGCCGAGCAGTTCTTC. The full variable domain, with the rest looked up from reference TRBV15 and TRBJ2-1, is DAMVIQNPRYQVTQFGKPVTLSCSQTLNHNVMYWYQQKSSQAPKLLFHYYDKDFNNEADTPDNFQSRRPNTSFCFLDIRSPGLGDTAMYLCATSGGTSGKRAEQFFGPGTRLTVL.

The chain is built from TRBV11-2 and TRBJ1-1, with TRBD1 matching over 7 bases. Germline values: CDR1 SGHAT, CDR2 FQNNGV. The CDR3 length is 15 residues. V lost 3 bases and J lost 10; bases outside the gene matches: 14. The CDR3, as DNA: TGTGCCAGCAGCTTGGGGACAGTCCTAACGGGCCGAGCTTTCTTT. Residues: CASSLGTVLTGRAFF.

This chain connects TRBV15 to TRBJ2-7; TRBD1 agrees at 10 bases. CDR1 and CDR2 from the germline V gene are LNHNV and YYDKDF (reference sequence). Unmatched junction bases numbered 9, after V lost 2 bases and J lost 5 bases. The length of the CDR3 is 16 residues. This CDR3 reads CATSRSRGTGAHEQYF. The DNA of the CDR3 is TGTGCCACCAGCAGAAGCCGCGGGACAGGGGCTCACGAGCAGTACTTC.

This clone was counted only a few times. Other DNA sequences in this specimen translate into the identical CDR3. The V gene is TRBV7-2, the J gene TRBJ1-1, with D hard to call. Trimming stripped 6 bases from V and 0 bases from J, with 8 bases between. The CDR3 loop spans 13 amino acids. In germline, CDR1 is SGHTA, CDR2 FQGNSA. The CDR3 region has the DNA TGTGCCAGCAGTCTGACTGTGAACACTGAAGCTTTCTTT. Translating gives CASSLTVNTEAFF.

The V call is TRBV3-1 (or the pseudogene TRBV3-2), the J call TRBJ2-2; TRBD1 aligns across 7 bases. With V trimmed by 0 bases and J by 5 bases, 6 bases remained unmatched. In germline, CDR1 is LGHDT, CDR2 YNNKEL (reference sequence). CDR3 size: 16 residues. The CDR3 DNA sequence: TGTGCCAGCAGCCAAGATACCGGGACAGCAACCGGGGAGCTGTTTTTT. The encoded protein is CASSQDTGTATGELFF.

The chain employs TRBV9 and TRBJ2-5, with D tentatively TRBD1 (5 bases). This CDR3 has 16 amino acids. The V end was cut by 0 bases, the J end by 5 bases, with 17 bases between. Germline V CDR1 and CDR2: SGDLS, YYNGEE. The CDR3 DNA sequence: TGTGCCAGCAGCGTAGCACTGTGGCAGACAGATGAGACCCAGTACTTC. Encoded protein: CASSVALWQTDETQYF.

In this sample, this clone turned up once. The chain recombines TRBV12-3 or TRBV12-4 with TRBJ1-5; D unresolved. The CDR3 loop spans 12 amino acids. V shed 5 bases and J shed 5 bases, with 7 bases lying between them. CDR3 nucleotides: TGTGCCAGCAGTAACGGGGATCAGCCCCAGCATTTT. Amino acid sequence: CASSNGDQPQHF.

This clone showed up just a few times. The rearrangement joins TRBV28 to TRBJ2-7; 10 bases match TRBD1. After removal of 5 bases from V and 3 bases from J, the junction contained 7 bases not matched to a gene. CDR3 length: 15 residues. The germline V gene has CDR1 MDHEN and CDR2 SYDVKM. CDR3 in DNA: TGTGCCAGCAGTGAACCGGGACAGGGGTTCTACGAGCAGTACTTC. Residues: CASSEPGQGFYEQYF.

The V call is TRBV3-1 (or the pseudogene TRBV3-2), the J call TRBJ2-5, with TRBD2 matching 10 bases. Germline values: CDR1 LGHDT, CDR2 YNNKEL (reference sequence). V lost 0 bases and J lost 5; bases outside the gene matches: 9. This CDR3 spans 17 amino acids. CDR3 sequence: CASSQDPALAGEETQYF. The CDR3 DNA is TGTGCCAGCAGCCAAGATCCGGCCCTAGCGGGAGAGGAGACCCAGTACTTC.

This chain links TRBV30 with TRBJ1-2; perhaps TRBD1 as D (6 bases). The CDR3 is 12 amino acids. Germline-derived CDR1 and CDR2 are GTSNPN and SVGIG (reference sequence). Between the trimmed V and J ends, which lost 0 bases and 6 bases, there was a span of 8 bases. For the CDR3, the DNA is TGTGCCTGGAGTGTAACAGGGCATGGCTACACCTTC. Translation: CAWSVTGHGYTF.

This clone appeared once. The chain employs TRBV11-3 and TRBJ1-3; 7 nucleotides line up with TRBD1. V trimming: 6 bases; J trimming: 7 bases; junction bases outside the gene matches: 21. Looked up from germline, CDR1 is SGHNT and CDR2 is YENEEA. The CDR3 runs 18 residues. Written as DNA, the CDR3 is TGTGCCAGCAGTATCAGAAGTGGGACAGCAGTTCTATGGAACACCATATATTTT. Amino acid sequence: CASSIRSGTAVLWNTIYF.